The present T cell receptor (beta chain) was sequenced within a study of early stage breast cancer tumors. About the research overall: Samples were sequenced at about 9.9-fold average coverage.

Produced via immunoSEQ multiplex PCR; TCRdb's table is partial and in-frame only. The table includes 25,000 to 35,000 clones, around 67% detected once. Sequencing used blood. The sequence was obtained from a person aged 40-50 years with breast cancer.

CDR3 sequence: CASSLTSGIYEQYF. The CDR3 DNA reads TGTGCCAGCAGTTTAACTAGCGGGATCTACGAGCAGTACTTC. V is TRBV28 and J is TRBJ2-7; 10 bases match TRBD2. The CDR3 is made up of 14 amino acids. Germline CDR1 MDHEN, CDR2 SYDVKM. The trim removed 2 bases at V and 3 bases at J, leaving 1 base unmatched.